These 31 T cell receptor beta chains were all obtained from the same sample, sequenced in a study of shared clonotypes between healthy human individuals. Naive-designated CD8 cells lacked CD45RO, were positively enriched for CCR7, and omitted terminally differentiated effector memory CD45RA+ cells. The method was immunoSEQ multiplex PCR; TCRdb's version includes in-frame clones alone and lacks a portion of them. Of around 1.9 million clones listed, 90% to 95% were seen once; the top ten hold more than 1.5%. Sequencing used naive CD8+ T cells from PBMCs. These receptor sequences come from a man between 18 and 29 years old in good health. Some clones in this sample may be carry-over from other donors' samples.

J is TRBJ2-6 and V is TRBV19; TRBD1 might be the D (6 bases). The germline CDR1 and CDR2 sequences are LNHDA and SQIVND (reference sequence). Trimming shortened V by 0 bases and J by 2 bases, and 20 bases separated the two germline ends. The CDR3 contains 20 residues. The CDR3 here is CASSIETGSTTPPGANVLTF. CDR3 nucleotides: TGTGCCAGTAGTATAGAGACAGGATCAACTACCCCACCTGGGGCCAACGTCCTGACTTTC.

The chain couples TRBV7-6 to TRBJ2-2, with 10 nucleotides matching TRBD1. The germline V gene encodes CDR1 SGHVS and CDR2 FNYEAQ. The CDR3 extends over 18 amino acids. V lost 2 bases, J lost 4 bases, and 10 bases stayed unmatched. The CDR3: CASSLRTGGTLGTGELFF. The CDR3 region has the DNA TGTGCCAGCAGCTTAAGGACAGGGGGGACCCTAGGCACCGGGGAGCTGTTTTTT.

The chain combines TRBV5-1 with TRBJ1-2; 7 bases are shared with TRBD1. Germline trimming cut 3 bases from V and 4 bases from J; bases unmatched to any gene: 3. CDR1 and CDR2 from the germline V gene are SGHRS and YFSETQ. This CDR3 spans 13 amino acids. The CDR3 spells CASSYGTVYGYTF. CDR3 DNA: TGCGCCAGCAGCTATGGGACAGTCTATGGCTACACCTTC.

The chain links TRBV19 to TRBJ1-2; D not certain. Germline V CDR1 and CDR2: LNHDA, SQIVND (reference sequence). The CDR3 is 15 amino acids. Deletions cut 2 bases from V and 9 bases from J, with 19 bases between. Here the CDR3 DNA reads TGTGCCAGTAGTATAAGTCTCGGAGGCAGTTCGAGCTACACCTTC. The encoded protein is CASSISLGGSSSYTF.

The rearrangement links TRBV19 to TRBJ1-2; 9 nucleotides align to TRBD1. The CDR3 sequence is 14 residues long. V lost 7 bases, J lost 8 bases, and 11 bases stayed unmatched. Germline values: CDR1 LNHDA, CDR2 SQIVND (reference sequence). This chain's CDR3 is CASIAHGTGRGYTF. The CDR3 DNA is TGTGCCAGTATAGCCCACGGGACAGGGCGCGGCTACACCTTC.

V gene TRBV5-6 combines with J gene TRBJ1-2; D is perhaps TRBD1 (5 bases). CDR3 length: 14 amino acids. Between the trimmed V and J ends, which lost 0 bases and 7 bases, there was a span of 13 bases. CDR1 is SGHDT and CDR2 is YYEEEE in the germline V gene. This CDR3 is CASSLERGRPGYTF. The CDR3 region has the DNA TGTGCCAGCAGCTTGGAGAGGGGTCGCCCTGGCTACACCTTC. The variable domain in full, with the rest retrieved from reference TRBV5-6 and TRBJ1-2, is DAGVTQSPTHLIKTRGQQVTLRCSPKSGHDTVSWYQQALGQGPQFIFQYYEEEERQRGNFPDRFSGHQFPNYSSELNVNALLLGDSALYLCASSLERGRPGYTFGSGTRLTVV.

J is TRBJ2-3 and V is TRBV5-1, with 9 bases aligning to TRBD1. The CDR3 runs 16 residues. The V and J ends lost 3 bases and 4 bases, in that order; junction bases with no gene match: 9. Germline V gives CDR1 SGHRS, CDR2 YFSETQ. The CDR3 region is CASSWDRERRPDTQYF. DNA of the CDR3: TGCGCCAGCAGCTGGGACAGGGAGAGGAGGCCAGATACGCAGTATTTT.

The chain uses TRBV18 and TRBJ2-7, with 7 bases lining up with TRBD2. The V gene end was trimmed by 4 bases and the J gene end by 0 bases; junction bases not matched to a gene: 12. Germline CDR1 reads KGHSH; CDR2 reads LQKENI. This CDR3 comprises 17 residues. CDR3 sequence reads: CASSLFPTSAASYEQYF. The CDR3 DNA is TGTGCCAGCTCACTTTTTCCAACTAGCGCTGCCTCCTACGAGCAGTACTTC.

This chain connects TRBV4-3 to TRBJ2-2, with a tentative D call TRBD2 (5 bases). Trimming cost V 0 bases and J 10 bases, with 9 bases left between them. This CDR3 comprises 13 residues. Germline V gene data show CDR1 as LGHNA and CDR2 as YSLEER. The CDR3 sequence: CASSQDVEAELFF. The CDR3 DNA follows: TGCGCCAGCAGCCAAGATGTGGAGGCGGAGCTGTTTTTT.

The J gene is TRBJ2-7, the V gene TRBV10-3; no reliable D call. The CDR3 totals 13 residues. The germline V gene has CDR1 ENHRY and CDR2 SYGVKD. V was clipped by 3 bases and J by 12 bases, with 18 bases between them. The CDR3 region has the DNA TGTGCCATCAGTGATTCGGTAATCACCCTGCCGTACTTC. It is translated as CAISDSVITLPYF.

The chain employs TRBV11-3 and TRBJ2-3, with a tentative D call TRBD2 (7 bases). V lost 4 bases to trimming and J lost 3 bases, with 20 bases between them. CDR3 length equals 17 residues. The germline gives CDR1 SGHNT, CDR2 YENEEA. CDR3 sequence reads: CASSSRRGGGSTDTQYF. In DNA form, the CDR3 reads TGTGCCAGCAGCTCCCGGAGAGGGGGAGGGTCGACAGATACGCAGTATTTT.

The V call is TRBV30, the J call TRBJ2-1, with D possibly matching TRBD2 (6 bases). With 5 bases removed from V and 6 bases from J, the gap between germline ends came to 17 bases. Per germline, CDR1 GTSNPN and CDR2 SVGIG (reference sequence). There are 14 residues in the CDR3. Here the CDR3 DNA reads TGTGCCTGGCTCCAACGGGAGCGGGCCAATGAGCAGTTCTTC. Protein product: CAWLQRERANEQFF.

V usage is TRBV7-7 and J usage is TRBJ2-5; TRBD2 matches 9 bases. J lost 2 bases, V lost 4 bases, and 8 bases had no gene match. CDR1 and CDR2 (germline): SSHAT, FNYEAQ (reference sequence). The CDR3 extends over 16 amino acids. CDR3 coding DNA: TGTGCCAGCAGCTCCGAGCTAGCGGGATCACAAGAGACCCAGTACTTC. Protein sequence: CASSSELAGSQETQYF.

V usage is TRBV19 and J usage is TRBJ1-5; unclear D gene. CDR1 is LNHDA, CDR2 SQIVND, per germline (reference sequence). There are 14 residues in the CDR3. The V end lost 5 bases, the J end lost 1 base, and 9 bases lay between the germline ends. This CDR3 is CASSALGSNQPQHF. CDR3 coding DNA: TGTGCCAGTAGTGCGCTAGGGAGCAATCAGCCCCAGCATTTT.

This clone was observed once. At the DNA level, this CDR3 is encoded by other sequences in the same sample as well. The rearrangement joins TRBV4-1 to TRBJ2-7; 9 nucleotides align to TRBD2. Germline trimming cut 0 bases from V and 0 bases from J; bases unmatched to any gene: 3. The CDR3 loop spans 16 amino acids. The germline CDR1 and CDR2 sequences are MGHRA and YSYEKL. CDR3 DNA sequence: TGCGCCAGCAGCCAAGAACTAGCGGGCACCTCCTACGAGCAGTACTTC. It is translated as CASSQELAGTSYEQYF.

Written as DNA, the CDR3 is TGTGCCAGCAGCCAGGCAGGCGATACGCAGTATTTT. The encoded protein is CASSQAGDTQYF. The chain joins TRBV9 to TRBJ2-3; D is unclear. This CDR3 spans 12 amino acids. Germline V gene sequence: CDR1 SGDLS, CDR2 YYNGEE. Trimming pared 4 bases from V and 6 bases from J, leaving 9 bases between.

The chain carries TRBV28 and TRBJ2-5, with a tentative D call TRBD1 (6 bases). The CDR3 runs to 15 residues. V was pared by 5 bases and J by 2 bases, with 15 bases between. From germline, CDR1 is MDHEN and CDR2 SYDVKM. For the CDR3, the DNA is TGTGCCAGCAGTCCCCTAGGACAGAGACAAGAGACCCAGTACTTC. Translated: CASSPLGQRQETQYF.

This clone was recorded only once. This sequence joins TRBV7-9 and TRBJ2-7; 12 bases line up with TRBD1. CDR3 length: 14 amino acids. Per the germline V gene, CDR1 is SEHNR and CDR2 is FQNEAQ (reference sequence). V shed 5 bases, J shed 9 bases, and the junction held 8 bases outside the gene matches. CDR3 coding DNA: TGTGCCAGCAGCACCCCGGGACAGGGGGCAGGGCAGTACTTC. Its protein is CASSTPGQGAGQYF.

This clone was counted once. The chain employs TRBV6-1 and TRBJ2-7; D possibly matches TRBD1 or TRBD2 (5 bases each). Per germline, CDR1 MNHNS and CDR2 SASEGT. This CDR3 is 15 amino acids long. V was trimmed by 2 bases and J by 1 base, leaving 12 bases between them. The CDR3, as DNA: TGTGCCAGCAGTGAAAGGCCAGGGAGATCCTACGAGCAGTACTTC. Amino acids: CASSERPGRSYEQYF.

CDR3 sequence (DNA): TGCAGCGTAGGAGGGGGTTACGATGAGCAGTTCTTC. This codes for CSVGGGYDEQFF. The chain joins TRBV29-1 to TRBJ2-1; D may correspond to TRBD1 or TRBD2 (6 bases each). This CDR3 is 12 amino acids long. The V and J ends lost 6 bases and 8 bases respectively, with 14 bases between them. Germline CDR1 SQVTM, CDR2 ANQGSEA.

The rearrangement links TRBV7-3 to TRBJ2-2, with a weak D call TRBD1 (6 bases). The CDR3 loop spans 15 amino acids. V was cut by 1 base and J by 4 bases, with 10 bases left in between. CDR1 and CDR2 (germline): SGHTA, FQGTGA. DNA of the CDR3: TGTGCCAGCAGCTTAAATGGGGGCGGCACCGGGGAGCTGTTTTTT. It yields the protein CASSLNGGGTGELFF.

CDR3: CASRMRGPWDYGYTF. The DNA for the CDR3 is TGTGCCAGCAGGATGCGGGGACCCTGGGACTATGGCTACACCTTC. The genes are TRBV28 and TRBJ1-2, with a weak D call TRBD1 (5 bases). Germline V gene sequence: CDR1 MDHEN, CDR2 SYDVKM. Trimming left V 6 bases short and J 3 bases short, with 17 bases between. The CDR3 is made up of 15 amino acids.

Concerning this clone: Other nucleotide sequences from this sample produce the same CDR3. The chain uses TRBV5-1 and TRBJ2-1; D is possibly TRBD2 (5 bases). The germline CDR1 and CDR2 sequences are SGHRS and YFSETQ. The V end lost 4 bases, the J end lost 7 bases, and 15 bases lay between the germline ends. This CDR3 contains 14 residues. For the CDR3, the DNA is TGCGCCAGCAGCCTAGGAGGATCTGGGAATGAGCAGTTCTTC. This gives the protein CASSLGGSGNEQFF.

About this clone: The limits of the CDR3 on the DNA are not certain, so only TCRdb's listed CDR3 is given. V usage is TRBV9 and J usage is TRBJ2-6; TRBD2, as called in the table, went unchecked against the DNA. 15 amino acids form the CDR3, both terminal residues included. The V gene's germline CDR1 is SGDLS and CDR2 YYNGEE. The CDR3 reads CASSEWAGGANVPTF.

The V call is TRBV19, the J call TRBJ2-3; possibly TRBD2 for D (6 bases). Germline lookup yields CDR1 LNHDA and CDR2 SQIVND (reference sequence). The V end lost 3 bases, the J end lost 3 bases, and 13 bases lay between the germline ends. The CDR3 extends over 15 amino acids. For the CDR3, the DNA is TGTGCCAGTAGTATTAGCGGCCTTCGGACAGATACGCAGTATTTT. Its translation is CASSISGLRTDTQYF.

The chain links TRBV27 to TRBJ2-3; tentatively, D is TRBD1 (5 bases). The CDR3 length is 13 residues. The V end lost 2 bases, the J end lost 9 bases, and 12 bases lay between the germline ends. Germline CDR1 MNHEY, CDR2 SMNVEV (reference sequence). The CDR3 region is CASSLRQGSTQYF. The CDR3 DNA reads TGTGCCAGCAGTTTAAGGCAGGGATCAACGCAGTATTTT.

CDR3 sequence (DNA): TGTGCCAGCAGCTTATCCCTCGGGAGCACAGATACGCAGTATTTT. Protein sequence: CASSLSLGSTDTQYF. The chain is built from TRBV7-6 and TRBJ2-3; no reliable D call. The CDR3 is 15 residues long. Germline V gene sequence: CDR1 SGHVS, CDR2 FNYEAQ. Between the trimmed V and J ends, which lost 2 bases and 0 bases, there was a span of 9 bases.

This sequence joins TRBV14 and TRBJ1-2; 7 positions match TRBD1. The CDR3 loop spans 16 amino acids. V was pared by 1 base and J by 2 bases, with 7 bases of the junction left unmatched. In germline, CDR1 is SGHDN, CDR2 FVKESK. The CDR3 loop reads CASSQVVTGLNYGYTF. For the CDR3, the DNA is TGTGCCAGCAGCCAAGTCGTGACAGGGCTCAACTATGGCTACACCTTC.

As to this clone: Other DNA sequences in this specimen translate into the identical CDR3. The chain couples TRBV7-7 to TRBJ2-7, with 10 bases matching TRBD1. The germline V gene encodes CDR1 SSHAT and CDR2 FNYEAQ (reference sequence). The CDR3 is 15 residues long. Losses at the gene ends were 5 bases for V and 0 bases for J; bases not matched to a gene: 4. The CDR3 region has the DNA TGTGCCAGCAGCCCGGGACAGGGGAGCTCCTACGAGCAGTACTTC. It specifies CASSPGQGSSYEQYF.

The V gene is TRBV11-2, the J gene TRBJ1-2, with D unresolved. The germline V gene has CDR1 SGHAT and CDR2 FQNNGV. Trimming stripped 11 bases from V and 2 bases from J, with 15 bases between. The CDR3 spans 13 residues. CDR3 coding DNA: TGTGCCGGGTCACAGCTACGGAACTATGGCTACACCTTC. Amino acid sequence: CAGSQLRNYGYTF.

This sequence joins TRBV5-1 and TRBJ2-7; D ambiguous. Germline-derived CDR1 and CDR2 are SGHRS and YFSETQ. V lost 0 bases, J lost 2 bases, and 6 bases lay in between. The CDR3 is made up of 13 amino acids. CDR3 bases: TGCGCCAGCAGCTTGGACATTACCTACGAGCAGTACTTC. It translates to CASSLDITYEQYF.